The clone carrying this TCR beta chain came up once. Sequenced by immunoSEQ multiplex PCR; TCRdb stores in-frame clones only, minus some. This repertoire shows some 330,000 clones, about 89% found once; its top ten account for 1.5% to 2%. The data derive from a study of blood T cell repertoires in COVID-19. Study in general: Some COVID-19 samples were acute and others convalescent; all came from the United States, Italy and Spain. Nucleic acid was either cDNA or gDNA, and it came from T cells, B-cell-depleted T cells, or PBMCs.

The CDR3 length is 15 residues. Trimming took 5 bases from V and 3 from J; bases not matched to a gene: 6. Germline V gives CDR1 SNHLY, CDR2 FYNNEI. This TCR was recovered from a man in his forties in a cohort exposed to, infected with or recovered from COVID-19 (not recorded which). This chain connects TRBV2 to TRBJ2-2; 7 positions agree with TRBD1. What was sequenced was PBMCs or T cells enriched from blood (not recorded which). The DNA of the CDR3 is TGTGCCAGCAGTTTGACAGGGCGAGACACCGGGGAGCTGTTTTTT. Residues: CASSLTGRDTGELFF.